The 11 T cell receptor beta chains in this list originate from one sample, sequenced in a study of graft-versus-host responses after intestinal transplantation. These receptors' antigens are unknown. Profiling relied on immunoSEQ multiplex PCR, and the TCRdb table lists in-frame clones only, not all of them. The table has some 120,000 clones, 90% seen once. Specimen: unstimulated CD4+ T cells sorted from spleen or lymph node cells, collected before intestinal transplant. The receptors stem from a human donor who received an intestinal transplant.

The sample holds one count of this clone. V and J are TRBV6-5 and TRBJ2-1; D may be TRBD1 (7 bases). The CDR3 loop spans 16 amino acids. Germline V gene sequence: CDR1 MNHEY, CDR2 SVGAGI. The ends were cut back, 7 bases at V and 2 bases at J, with 18 bases in the middle. The CDR3 protein is CASTHSGRGAYNEQFF. The CDR3 coding sequence is TGTGCCAGCACTCACTCTGGCAGGGGGGCCTACAATGAGCAGTTCTTC.

The gene calls are TRBV13 and TRBJ1-2; 10 positions match TRBD1. V was pared by 6 bases and J by 4 bases, with 2 bases of the junction left unmatched. Germline CDR1 and CDR2: PRHDT and FYEKMQ (reference sequence). The CDR3 has 13 amino acids. The DNA for the CDR3 is TGTGCCAGCAGGCGGACAGGGGGCTATGGCTACACCTTC. Translation gives CASRRTGGYGYTF.

The chain carries TRBV28 and TRBJ2-7; D unclear. The CDR3 has 18 amino acids. Trimming removed 5 bases at V and 2 bases at J, with 25 bases between. Per the germline V gene, CDR1 is MDHEN and CDR2 is SYDVKM. This CDR3 reads CASSPYASASSPAYEQYF. DNA of the CDR3: TGTGCCAGCAGTCCCTATGCGAGTGCAAGTAGTCCGGCCTACGAGCAGTACTTC.

V usage is TRBV18 and J usage is TRBJ1-4; 11 bases are a match to TRBD1. CDR1 KGHSH and CDR2 LQKENI come from the germline V gene. CDR3 size: 17 residues. V lost 3 bases and J lost 0; bases outside the gene matches: 3. The CDR3 here is CASSPRDRGATNEKLFF. For the CDR3, the DNA is TGTGCCAGCTCACCGCGGGACAGGGGGGCAACTAATGAAAAACTGTTTTTT.

The chain has TRBV23-1 and TRBJ1-2, with D possibly being TRBD1 (5 bases). TRBV23-1 is classed as an ORF, of uncertain function. The length of the CDR3 is 21 residues. V was trimmed by 2 bases and J by 5 bases, leaving 33 bases between them. The CDR3 is CASSQTSPHHATRRVEYGYTF. Written as DNA, the CDR3 is TGCGCCAGCAGTCAAACTTCTCCACATCACGCTACTCGCAGGGTGGAGTATGGCTACACCTTC.

The V and J genes are TRBV5-4 and TRBJ2-7; TRBD1 matches 7 bases. Germline V gene lookup returns CDR1 SGHNT and CDR2 YYREEE (reference sequence). The J segment lost 4 bases and the V segment lost 0 bases, leaving 10 bases of the junction unmatched. This CDR3 comprises 16 residues. CDR3 DNA: TGTGCCAGCAGCTTGGCCGGGGCAGGGGACAGTTACGAGCAGTACTTC. Protein sequence: CASSLAGAGDSYEQYF.

This sequence joins TRBV6-5 and TRBJ2-7; possible D gene TRBD1, 6 bases. The CDR3 runs 14 residues. Germline CDR1 MNHEY, CDR2 SVGAGI. The ends were cut back, 9 bases at V and 4 bases at J, with 19 bases in the middle. CDR3 loop: CARNPPGHQYEQYF. CDR3 nucleotides: TGTGCCAGGAATCCACCGGGACATCAATACGAGCAGTACTTC.

This clone showed up just once. The genes are TRBV29-1 and TRBJ2-5; TRBD1 aligns across 12 bases. With V trimmed by 3 bases and J by 4 bases, 3 bases remained unmatched. This CDR3 comprises 14 residues. From germline, CDR1 is SQVTM and CDR2 ANQGSEA. This chain's CDR3 is CSVDGTGGRETQYF. The CDR3 DNA is TGCAGCGTTGATGGGACAGGGGGCCGAGAGACCCAGTACTTC.

This clone appeared a single time. The chain carries TRBV6-6 and TRBJ2-7, with TRBD2 matching over 8 bases. Unmatched junction bases numbered 7, after V lost 5 bases and J lost 4 bases. The CDR3 runs to 14 residues. CDR1 MNHNY and CDR2 SVGAGI come from the germline V gene (reference sequence). CDR3 bases: TGTGCCAGCAGTCTACCGACTAGCGTTTACGAGCAGTACTTC. Protein sequence: CASSLPTSVYEQYF.

The genes are TRBV23-1 and TRBJ1-5, with 7 bases that match TRBD1. TRBV23-1 is known as an ORF, though its function is uncertain. Trimming took 10 bases from V and 4 from J; bases not matched to a gene: 13. This CDR3 spans 15 amino acids. As DNA, the CDR3 is TGCGCCACCACCTTCTGGGACAGAAAAAATCAGCCCCAGCATTTT. Protein sequence: CATTFWDRKNQPQHF.

V and J are TRBV7-9 and TRBJ2-3; D call uncertain. Trimming took 2 bases from V and 2 from J, leaving 14 bases between them. The CDR3 runs 16 residues. Germline CDR1 and CDR2: SEHNR and FQNEAQ (reference sequence). The CDR3 sequence: CASSLPRYGFTDTQYF. CDR3 coding DNA: TGTGCCAGCAGCTTACCCCGGTACGGGTTCACAGATACGCAGTATTTT.